The 5 T cell receptor beta chains given below trace back to one sample, sequenced in a study of tissue T cells after allogeneic stem cell transplantation. Specified time point: mouse harvest day 14 after allogeneic transplant. Tail vein injection delivered 10^7 T-cell-depleted bone marrow cells and 10^6 splenic CD5+ T cells. Libraries were prepared by immunoSEQ multiplex PCR; TCRdb keeps only in-frame clonotypes and omits some of them. Of around 3,100 clones listed, less than 55% are singletons. Sequenced: lymph node tissue. The receptor set was obtained from a female BALB/c mouse given C57BL/6 T cells with graft-versus-host disease after an allogeneic hematopoietic cell transplant.

This clone ranks as large (0.1 to 1%). Germline and genes: mouse. The CDR3 end falls 1 residue outside the read, so it is completed with the germline J gene. The chain combines TRBV31 with TRBJ2-1; a possible D gene is TRBD1 (6 bases). The germline V gene encodes CDR1 GKSSPN and CDR2 SITVG. The CDR3 spans 14 residues. V was trimmed by 0 bases and J by 4 bases, leaving 10 bases between them. Partial CDR3 DNA: TGTGCCTGGAGTCTACAGGGAGAGTATGCTGAGCAGTTC. Its protein product is CAWSLQGEYAEQF. Given in full, the CDR3 is CAWSLQGEYAEQFF.

On this clone itself: The genes and germline here are from mouse. The CDR3 is cut off 1 residue early in the read; its end comes from the germline J gene. This chain links TRBV12-1 with TRBJ1-1, with TRBD1 as a possible D gene (5 bases). V was cut by 1 base and J by 8 bases, with 7 bases left in between. This CDR3 spans 11 amino acids. Germline values: CDR1 SGHSN, CDR2 HYEKVE. The part of the CDR3 DNA that was read is TGTGCCAGCTCTCTGAACAGGGAAGTCTTC. As protein: CASSLNREVF. The CDR3 in full is CASSLNREVFF.

As for this clone: Gene names follow the mouse nomenclature. The CDR3 end falls 1 residue outside the read, so it is completed with the germline J gene. V is TRBV19 and J is TRBJ2-7; 13 bases align to TRBD2. Germline CDR1 and CDR2: FNHDT and SITEND (reference sequence). V was pared by 7 bases and J by 4 bases, with 5 bases of the junction left unmatched. The CDR3 is 14 amino acids. The CDR3: CASGDWGGVYEQYF. The part of the CDR3 DNA that was read is TGTGCCAGCGGGGACTGGGGGGGGGTTTATGAACAGTAC.

Worth noting for this clone: Here the gene names and germline are mouse. The observed sequence ends 1 residue before the CDR3 terminus, with the missing tail filled in from the germline J gene. The V gene is TRBV12-1, the J gene TRBJ2-7; 11 bases match TRBD2. V lost 6 bases and J lost 6; bases outside the gene matches: 9. Germline assignment: CDR1 SGHSN and CDR2 HYEKVE. The CDR3 consists of 14 residues. CDR3 DNA (partial): TGTGCCAGCAGTGAAGGGACTGGGGGTTTTGAACAGTAC. It yields the protein CASSEGTGGFEQY. The full CDR3 sequence reads CASSEGTGGFEQYF.

Details on this clone: At one boundary the junction diverges from the germline segment, which might be a read error. Mouse gene names apply. The read falls 1 residue short of the CDR3 end, and the missing part is taken from the germline J gene. This rearrangement joins TRBV12-1 to TRBJ1-2; D call uncertain. CDR3 length equals 14 residues. Germline CDR1 is SGHSN and CDR2 is HYEKVE. The sequenced part of the CDR3 DNA is TGTGCCGGCTCGCGCAGGCGTGCAAACTCCGACTACACC. Its protein is CAGSRRRANSDYT. The CDR3 as a whole reads CAGSRRRANSDYTF.